What follows is one T cell receptor beta chain and its context. Its antigen is currently unknown. Germline V lookup: CDR1 KGHSH, CDR2 LQKENI. Trimming shortened V by 4 bases and J by 5 bases, and 9 bases separated the two germline ends. The CDR3 has 13 amino acids. This entry comes from a study of shared clonotypes between healthy human individuals. Study-level findings and limits: Only a few donors were included, so the genetic and exposure-history diversity represented was limited.

Only in-frame clones appear in the TCRdb table, and some are missing; sequencing was by immunoSEQ multiplex PCR. Altogether more than 450,000 clones are present, roughly 78% being singletons, with the ten largest covering roughly 13%. The chain recombines TRBV18 with TRBJ2-1; D unclear. Sequencing used PBMCs. This receptor was identified in a middle-aged woman in good health. Some clones in this sample may be carry-over from other donors' samples. The DNA for the CDR3 is TGTGCCAGCTCACTAGTGAGTAACAATGAGCAGTTCTTC. Residues: CASSLVSNNEQFF.